A single sample is the source of the 24 T cell receptor beta chains below, sequenced in a study of CD8+ T cells in alopecia areata. Extraction of RNA preceded its reverse transcription into cDNA, which served as the sequencing template. Libraries were prepared by immunoSEQ multiplex PCR; TCRdb keeps only in-frame clonotypes and omits some of them. The sample has about 56,000 clones, roughly 96% seen once; the top ten hold roughly 24%. This material consisted of CD8+ T cells sorted from blood, taken at week 0. The receptor set was obtained from a human donor with alopecia areata.

The chain is built from TRBV7-2 and TRBJ1-6, with D unresolved. CDR3 length equals 18 residues. V lost 1 base to trimming and J lost 0 bases, with 13 bases between them. The germline gives CDR1 SGHTA, CDR2 FQGNSA. The CDR3 DNA is TGTGCCAGCAGCTTAGAAGGTCTGGGAAGCTCCTATAATTCACCCCTCCACTTT. This translates into CASSLEGLGSSYNSPLHF.

The chain recombines TRBV19 with TRBJ2-1, with TRBD1 matching 11 bases. With V trimmed by 5 bases and J by 6 bases, 3 bases remained unmatched. Germline lookup yields CDR1 LNHDA and CDR2 SQIVND (reference sequence). The CDR3 sequence is 14 residues long. For the CDR3, the DNA is TGTGCCAGTAGTCCGGGGACAGGGGGCAATGAGCAGTTCTTC. Amino acids: CASSPGTGGNEQFF.

This clone has just one count. The genes are TRBV5-1 and TRBJ2-3; tentatively, D is TRBD1 (6 bases). Trimming took 0 bases from V and 4 from J, leaving 9 bases between them. The length of the CDR3 is 14 residues. CDR1 and CDR2 from the germline V gene are SGHRS and YFSETQ. CDR3 loop: CASSLVGGADTQYF. The DNA for the CDR3 is TGCGCCAGCAGCTTGGTTGGGGGCGCAGATACGCAGTATTTT.

The J gene is TRBJ2-7, the V gene TRBV9, with D unresolved. The length of the CDR3 is 15 residues. Trimming removed 0 bases at V and 5 bases at J, with 15 bases between. Germline lookup yields CDR1 SGDLS and CDR2 YYNGEE. The CDR3 sequence: CASSVAPSARDEQYF. CDR3 nucleotides: TGTGCCAGCAGCGTAGCCCCGTCTGCTAGGGACGAGCAGTACTTC.

The gene calls are TRBV6-6 and TRBJ1-1; unclear D gene. V lost 2 bases and J 7 bases, leaving 14 bases between the germline ends. Germline CDR1 is MNHNY and CDR2 is SVGAGI (reference sequence). The CDR3 runs 14 residues. The CDR3 DNA sequence: TGTGCCAGCAGTTACCTTTTGGATGGGATTGAAGCTTTCTTT. Translating it yields CASSYLLDGIEAFF.

The rearrangement links TRBV9 to TRBJ1-4; D ambiguous. Germline CDR1 reads SGDLS; CDR2 reads YYNGEE. Between the trimmed V and J ends, which lost 3 bases and 5 bases, there was a span of 5 bases. The CDR3 consists of 12 residues. CDR3 residues: CASSEGNEKLFF. In DNA, the CDR3 is TGTGCCAGCAGCGAAGGAAATGAAAAACTGTTTTTT.

The gene calls are TRBV6-6 and TRBJ2-5; the D is unclear. The CDR3 is made up of 15 amino acids. CDR1 is MNHNY, CDR2 SVGAGI, per germline (reference sequence). V gave up 2 bases and J gave up 1 base, with 11 bases separating them. The CDR3 sequence: CASSYPPGRQETQYF. CDR3 DNA: TGTGCCAGCAGTTACCCCCCGGGTCGCCAAGAGACCCAGTACTTC.

This chain joins TRBV11-2 and TRBJ1-1, with unresolved D. The length of the CDR3 is 15 residues. V gave up 1 base and J gave up 3 bases, with 12 bases separating them. Germline V gives CDR1 SGHAT, CDR2 FQNNGV. CDR3 DNA sequence: TGTGCCAGCAGCTTAGTCCTCCCGGAACACACTGAAGCTTTCTTT. This encodes CASSLVLPEHTEAFF.

This clone turned up a few times. V is TRBV7-8 and J is TRBJ2-1; D is unresolved. V dropped 4 bases and J dropped 4 bases, with 8 bases sitting between them. The length of the CDR3 is 13 residues. From germline, CDR1 is SGHVS and CDR2 FQNEAQ. The CDR3 bases are TGTGCCAGCAGCTCCCAGGTTTACAATGAGCAGTTCTTC. Amino acids: CASSSQVYNEQFF.

This chain connects TRBV7-9 to TRBJ2-2, with 13 bases lining up with TRBD2. Germline CDR1 and CDR2: SEHNR and FQNEAQ (reference sequence). V lost 3 bases and J lost 5; bases outside the gene matches: 3. This CDR3 is built from 16 residues. CDR3 DNA sequence: TGTGCCAGCAGCTTGACTAGCGGGGGGCCAACCGGGGAGCTGTTTTTT. Its translation is CASSLTSGGPTGELFF. The full variable domain, completed using reference TRBV7-9 and TRBJ2-2, is DTGVSQNPRHKITKRGQNVTFRCDPISEHNRLYWYRQTLGQGPEFLTYFQNEAQLEKSRLLSDRFSAERPKGSFSTLEIQRTEQGDSAMYLCASSLTSGGPTGELFFGEGSRLTVL.

The rearrangement uses TRBV7-9 and TRBJ2-5; D call uncertain. V was shortened by 5 bases and J by 2 bases, with 18 bases between the two germline ends. This CDR3 is built from 16 residues. The germline V gene has CDR1 SEHNR and CDR2 FQNEAQ (reference sequence). This CDR3 reads CASSADHNLLQETQYF. In DNA form, the CDR3 reads TGTGCCAGCAGCGCGGACCATAACCTCTTACAAGAGACCCAGTACTTC. The complete variable domain, with remaining parts taken from reference TRBV7-9 and TRBJ2-5, reads DTGVSQNPRHKITKRGQNVTFRCDPISEHNRLYWYRQTLGQGPEFLTYFQNEAQLEKSRLLSDRFSAERPKGSFSTLEIQRTEQGDSAMYLCASSADHNLLQETQYFGPGTRLLVL.

The chain recombines TRBV7-9 with TRBJ2-5; TRBD2 is a possible D gene (5 bases). CDR3 size: 13 residues. Germline lookup yields CDR1 SEHNR and CDR2 FQNEAQ (reference sequence). Trimming stripped 6 bases from V and 2 bases from J, with 10 bases between. In DNA form, the CDR3 reads TGTGCCAGCAGAAGAGCGGTACAAGAGACCCAGTACTTC. Amino acids: CASRRAVQETQYF.

The genes are TRBV7-8 and TRBJ2-2; 10 nucleotides agree with TRBD2. This CDR3 region has 16 residues. The ends lost 1 base at V and 5 bases at J; junction bases unmatched: 4. Germline lookup yields CDR1 SGHVS and CDR2 FQNEAQ. This CDR3 is CASSLGGLATTGELFF. CDR3 bases: TGTGCCAGCAGCTTAGGGGGACTAGCGACGACCGGGGAGCTGTTTTTT.

The rearrangement joins TRBV25-1 to TRBJ2-1; D possibly corresponds to TRBD2 (7 bases). Between the trimmed V and J ends, which lost 10 bases and 8 bases, there was a span of 27 bases. CDR1 and CDR2 (germline): MGHDK, SYGVNS. The CDR3 loop spans 16 amino acids. The CDR3 loop is CATSGGGGILFDEQFF. As DNA, the CDR3 is TGTGCCACCTCCGGTGGGGGGGGCATCTTATTCGATGAGCAGTTCTTC.

The rearrangement joins TRBV5-6 to TRBJ2-7; the D gene is possibly TRBD2 (5 bases). CDR3 length equals 14 residues. Trimming left V 0 bases short and J 4 bases short, with 11 bases between. Per germline, CDR1 SGHDT and CDR2 YYEEEE. The CDR3 DNA follows: TGTGCCAGCAGCTTGGAGGAGGATTGGTACGAGCAGTACTTC. Its protein is CASSLEEDWYEQYF.

The chain joins TRBV7-8 to TRBJ2-5; unclear D gene. The germline CDR1 and CDR2 sequences are SGHVS and FQNEAQ. CDR3 size: 13 residues. V lost 5 bases to trimming and J lost 2 bases, with 9 bases between them. The CDR3 coding sequence is TGTGCCAGCAGCACGTCTAATCAAGAGACCCAGTACTTC. Protein product: CASSTSNQETQYF.

J is TRBJ1-1 and V is TRBV30; no definite D call. The germline CDR1 and CDR2 sequences are GTSNPN and SVGIG (reference sequence). The V and J ends lost 0 bases and 0 bases respectively, with 8 bases between them. The length of the CDR3 is 14 residues. CDR3 region: CAWSVMAVNTEAFF. For the CDR3, the DNA is TGTGCCTGGAGTGTGATGGCGGTGAACACTGAAGCTTTCTTT.

The chain has TRBV19 and TRBJ1-5; tentatively, D is TRBD1 (5 bases). Germline V lookup: CDR1 LNHDA, CDR2 SQIVND (reference sequence). V was shortened by 2 bases and J by 4 bases, with 9 bases between the two germline ends. The CDR3 has 14 residues. In DNA, the CDR3 is TGTGCCAGTAGTATACAGGGTTTTAATCAGCCCCAGCATTTT. Its translation: CASSIQGFNQPQHF.

Here the CDR3 DNA reads TGTGCCAGCAGCAGGCCTCAGGGGGTCCCTTACAATGAGCAGTTCTTC. Translating gives CASSRPQGVPYNEQFF. The chain uses TRBV5-4 and TRBJ2-1, with 7 nucleotides matching TRBD1. The CDR3 extends over 16 amino acids. CDR1 is SGHNT, CDR2 YYREEE, per germline (reference sequence). Losses at the gene ends were 4 bases for V and 4 bases for J; bases not matched to a gene: 11.

The chain joins TRBV14 to TRBJ2-3, with unresolved D. There are 16 residues in the CDR3. Trimming left V 4 bases short and J 0 bases short, with 14 bases between. Germline values: CDR1 SGHDN, CDR2 FVKESK. CDR3 sequence reads: CASSRFKPSSTDTQYF. The DNA for the CDR3 is TGTGCCAGCAGCCGATTCAAACCAAGCAGCACAGATACGCAGTATTTT.

This rearrangement joins TRBV7-3 to TRBJ1-1, with 8 bases aligning to TRBD1. The junction had 6 bases not matched to a gene; V was cut back by 5 bases and J by 1 base. Germline CDR1 SGHTA, CDR2 FQGTGA. The CDR3 length is 15 residues. DNA for the CDR3: TGTGCCAGCAGCCACCCCAGGGGGCAGAACACTGAAGCTTTCTTT. It encodes CASSHPRGQNTEAFF. Full variable domain (remainder filled in from reference TRBV7-3 and TRBJ1-1): GAGVSQTPSNKVTEKGKYVELRCDPISGHTALYWYRQSLGQGPEFLIYFQGTGAADDSGLPNDRFFAVRPEGSVSTLKIQRTERGDSAVYLCASSHPRGQNTEAFFGQGTRLTVV.

The chain carries TRBV27 and TRBJ2-3; 9 nucleotides match TRBD2. The CDR3 runs to 17 residues. Germline CDR1 reads MNHEY; CDR2 reads SMNVEV (reference sequence). Unmatched junction bases numbered 15, after V lost 4 bases and J lost 7 bases. The DNA of the CDR3 is TGTGCCAGCAGTTCCCGCCGGGGCGGGGGGGAGGTAAATACGCAGTATTTT. It translates to CASSSRRGGGEVNTQYF.

J is TRBJ2-7 and V is TRBV4-3, with 8 bases aligning to TRBD2. Germline trimming cut 1 base from V and 6 bases from J; bases unmatched to any gene: 11. This CDR3 has 16 residues. Germline V gene data show CDR1 as LGHNA and CDR2 as YSLEER. CDR3 sequence: CASSQGHGTRTAEQYF. The CDR3 DNA reads TGCGCCAGCAGCCAAGGACACGGGACTAGGACAGCCGAGCAGTACTTC.

The J gene is TRBJ2-1, the V gene TRBV5-4, with TRBD2 as a possible D gene (5 bases). This CDR3 comprises 12 residues. Germline V gene lookup returns CDR1 SGHNT and CDR2 YYREEE (reference sequence). Trimming stripped 4 bases from V and 7 bases from J, with 9 bases between. The CDR3 protein is CASSQTGNEQFF. The CDR3 coding sequence is TGTGCCAGCAGCCAGACGGGGAATGAGCAGTTCTTC.